The 27 T cell receptor beta chains given below trace back to one sample, sequenced in a study of beta chain features in type 1 diabetes. The study's findings and limits: Among all four CD4+ subsets, Type 1 diabetes patients had TCRB CDR3s that were moderately but significantly shorter.

No cognate antigen is known for these TCRs. Expressed TCRB transcripts were sequenced after all isolated RNA was converted to cDNA. TCRdb keeps only in-frame clones here, not all; method: immunoSEQ multiplex PCR. The sample records about 150,000 clones, 9% to 10% being singletons. Specimen: central memory CD4+ T cells from blood. The receptors were gathered from a woman in her 30s with type 1 diabetes.

This clone was detected only a few times. The rearrangement links TRBV2 to TRBJ2-5, with a possible D match to TRBD1 (5 bases). CDR1 SNHLY and CDR2 FYNNEI come from the germline V gene. With 4 bases removed from V and 5 bases from J, the gap between germline ends came to 11 bases. The CDR3 consists of 13 residues. CDR3 in amino acids: CASSVSGIETQYF. The DNA for the CDR3 is TGTGCCAGCAGTGTTTCAGGGATTGAGACCCAGTACTTC.

This chain connects TRBV29-1 to TRBJ1-4, with 7 bases fitting TRBD1. The germline V gene has CDR1 SQVTM and CDR2 ANQGSEA. V dropped 4 bases and J dropped 2; count of bases not matched to a gene: 4. This CDR3 spans 14 amino acids. The CDR3 region has the DNA TGCAGCGTTGCCGACAGGGAGACTAATGAAAAACTGTTTTTT. It codes for CSVADRETNEKLFF. Full variable domain (outside the CDR3, taken from reference TRBV29-1 and TRBJ1-4): SAVISQKPSRDICQRGTSLTIQCQVDSQVTMMFWYRQQPGQSLTLIATANQGSEATYESGFVIDKFPISRPNLTFSTLTVSNMSPEDSSIYLCSVADRETNEKLFFGSGTQLSVL.

The rearrangement links TRBV4-2 to TRBJ2-3; 12 nucleotides align to TRBD2. CDR1 is LGHNA, CDR2 YNFKEQ, per germline. The CDR3 runs to 19 residues. With 2 bases clipped from V and 5 bases from J, the junction kept 14 bases outside the gene matches. The CDR3, as DNA: TGTGCCAGCAGCCAAAATACCGGCGCTAGCGGGAGGGCCATAGATACGCAGTATTTT. This sequence encodes CASSQNTGASGRAIDTQYF.

This clone was seen a few times. This chain connects TRBV7-2 to TRBJ2-5; D is perhaps TRBD2 (7 bases). The J call may not be correct, given that the DNA end is closer to TRBJ2-7. The CDR3 is 15 residues long. The V gene's germline CDR1 is SGHTA and CDR2 FQGNSA. The CDR3 DNA reads TGTGCCAGCACCCTGGGGGGGCGGGAAGGCTACGAGCAGTACTTC. Its translation: CASTLGGREGYEQYF.

The chain employs TRBV27 and TRBJ2-1; TRBD2 matches 9 bases. Germline V gene sequence: CDR1 MNHEY, CDR2 SMNVEV (reference sequence). V gave up 4 bases and J gave up 7 bases; unmatched junction bases: 11. The CDR3 covers 16 residues. The CDR3 DNA reads as TGTGCCAGCAGTTCATATGGGCGGGAGGGCACGAATGAGCAGTTCTTC. Protein: CASSSYGREGTNEQFF.

The J gene is TRBJ2-7, the V gene TRBV11-2, with 7 bases aligning to TRBD2. The V gene end was trimmed by 5 bases and the J gene end by 3 bases; junction bases not matched to a gene: 7. Germline CDR1 SGHAT, CDR2 FQNNGV. The CDR3 sequence is 14 residues long. CDR3 DNA: TGTGCCAGCAGCACGCCGGGACTAAACTACGAGCAGTACTTC. Residues: CASSTPGLNYEQYF.

The chain uses TRBV7-3 and TRBJ2-1; 8 bases match TRBD2. This CDR3 spans 15 amino acids. With V trimmed by 6 bases and J by 0 bases, 4 bases remained unmatched. Looked up from germline, CDR1 is SGHTA and CDR2 is FQGTGA. CDR3 sequence: CASSQSGSSYNEQFF. The CDR3 DNA follows: TGTGCCAGCAGTCAGAGCGGGAGCTCCTACAATGAGCAGTTCTTC. Using reference TRBV7-3 and TRBJ2-1 for the parts outside the CDR3, the full variable domain is GAGVSQTPSNKVTEKGKYVELRCDPISGHTALYWYRQSLGQGPEFLIYFQGTGAADDSGLPNDRFFAVRPEGSVSTLKIQRTERGDSAVYLCASSQSGSSYNEQFFGPGTRLTVL.

The chain recombines TRBV27 with TRBJ1-2; the match to TRBD1 covers 7 bases. The V segment lost 0 bases and the J segment 9 bases; nucleotides outside the gene matches: 7. The V gene's germline CDR1 is MNHEY and CDR2 SMNVEV (reference sequence). The CDR3 runs to 14 residues. CDR3 nucleotides: TGTGCCAGCAGTTTATCGGCAGGGGGACAGAGCTACACCTTC. This translates into CASSLSAGGQSYTF.

In this sample, this clone turned up a few times. This chain connects TRBV7-9 to TRBJ2-5, with D tentatively TRBD2 (5 bases). This CDR3 contains 13 residues. Germline values: CDR1 SEHNR, CDR2 FQNEAQ (reference sequence). V dropped 3 bases and J dropped 7 bases, with 12 bases sitting between them. This CDR3 is CASSFNPEGTQYF. CDR3 DNA: TGTGCCAGCAGCTTTAACCCAGAGGGGACCCAGTACTTC. Full variable domain (outside the CDR3, taken from reference TRBV7-9 and TRBJ2-5): DTGVSQNPRHKITKRGQNVTFRCDPISEHNRLYWYRQTLGQGPEFLTYFQNEAQLEKSRLLSDRFSAERPKGSFSTLEIQRTEQGDSAMYLCASSFNPEGTQYFGPGTRLLVL.

The CDR3 spells CASIGTGDEQFF. CDR3 nucleotide sequence: TGTGCCAGCATTGGGACAGGCGATGAGCAGTTCTTC. The rearrangement joins TRBV9 to TRBJ2-1; TRBD1 aligns across 8 bases. Trimming at V came to 6 bases and at J to 8 bases, leaving 4 bases not matched to a gene. CDR1 is SGDLS, CDR2 YYNGEE, per germline. This CDR3 region has 12 residues.

With respect to this clone: The same CDR3 also results from other DNA sequences found in this sample. The V and J genes are TRBV28 and TRBJ2-7; TRBD1 matches at 8 bases. The CDR3 contains 13 residues. V lost 3 bases, J lost 3 bases, and 1 base stayed unmatched. In germline, CDR1 is MDHEN, CDR2 SYDVKM. CDR3 nucleotide sequence: TGTGCCAGCAGTTTCGGACAGGGCTACGAGCAGTACTTC. As protein: CASSFGQGYEQYF.

This clone was found a few times. The chain employs TRBV28 and TRBJ2-7; 7 bases align to TRBD2. The trim removed 10 bases at V and 2 bases at J, leaving 8 bases unmatched. CDR1 is MDHEN, CDR2 SYDVKM, per germline. This CDR3 has 13 amino acids. The CDR3 region has the DNA TGTGCCACCCGGGAGGCCAGTACCTACGAGCAGTACTTC. Amino acid sequence: CATREASTYEQYF.

The chain links TRBV9 to TRBJ1-1; tentatively, D is TRBD1 (5 bases). The CDR3 spans 13 residues. From germline, CDR1 is SGDLS and CDR2 YYNGEE. V was shortened by 7 bases and J by 0 bases, with 10 bases between the two germline ends. The CDR3 loop is CASQQQVNTEAFF. In DNA form, the CDR3 reads TGTGCCAGCCAACAACAGGTGAACACTGAAGCTTTCTTT.

This clone was detected a few times. This chain uses TRBV30 with TRBJ2-7; 9 nucleotides match TRBD1. Germline V gives CDR1 GTSNPN, CDR2 SVGIG (reference sequence). CDR3 length equals 15 residues. V lost 3 bases to trimming and J lost 3 bases; unmatched junction nucleotides: 9. In DNA, the CDR3 is TGTGCCTGGAGCCAACAGGGGGCAGTAGGCTACGAGCAGTACTTC. Its protein product is CAWSQQGAVGYEQYF.

This clone has only a few counts. The genes are TRBV19 and TRBJ2-4, with TRBD1 matching 11 bases. The CDR3 is made up of 19 amino acids. Germline V gene data show CDR1 as LNHDA and CDR2 as SQIVND (reference sequence). J lost 0 bases, V lost 3 bases, and 10 bases had no gene match. The CDR3 loop reads CASSILGTGGHLAKNIQYF. In DNA, the CDR3 is TGTGCCAGTAGTATTCTCGGGACAGGGGGTCATCTAGCCAAAAACATTCAGTACTTC.

CDR3 region: CAWSGGQVYQPQHF. The CDR3 DNA reads TGTGCCTGGAGCGGGGGACAGGTCTATCAGCCCCAGCATTTT. The chain uses TRBV30 and TRBJ1-5; 8 bases are a match to TRBD1. With 3 bases clipped from V and 5 bases from J, the junction kept 6 bases outside the gene matches. Germline V lookup: CDR1 GTSNPN, CDR2 SVGIG (reference sequence). The CDR3 totals 14 residues.

The CDR3 nucleotides read TGCGCCAGCAGCAACACCGGGACAGCCTACGAGCAGTACTTC. It translates to CASSNTGTAYEQYF. The chain is built from TRBV5-1 and TRBJ2-7, with TRBD1 identical over 7 bases. The germline CDR1 and CDR2 sequences are SGHRS and YFSETQ. V trimming: 4 bases; J trimming: 2 bases; junction bases outside the gene matches: 6. This CDR3 comprises 14 residues.

The chain recombines TRBV27 with TRBJ1-5, with 8 bases that match TRBD1. Germline V gene data show CDR1 as MNHEY and CDR2 as SMNVEV (reference sequence). V lost 2 bases and J lost 7; bases outside the gene matches: 7. CDR3 size: 15 residues. The CDR3 reads CASSLGQGAGQPQHF. CDR3 DNA: TGTGCCAGCAGTTTAGGGCAGGGGGCTGGGCAGCCCCAGCATTTT.

J is TRBJ1-3 and V is TRBV4-1, with 8 bases fitting TRBD1. There are 18 residues in the CDR3. Germline CDR1 MGHRA, CDR2 YSYEKL. Germline trimming cut 0 bases from V and 2 bases from J; bases unmatched to any gene: 9. The CDR3 region is CASSQDRRLDRAGNTIYF. CDR3 in DNA: TGCGCCAGCAGCCAAGATAGGCGCCTGGACAGGGCTGGAAACACCATATATTTT.

This clone was seen only a few times. The V and J genes are TRBV6-5 and TRBJ1-5; no clear D gene. Germline values: CDR1 MNHEY, CDR2 SVGAGI. The CDR3 has 11 amino acids. V was clipped by 6 bases and J by 7 bases, with 7 bases between them. CDR3 bases: TGTGCCAGCAGCGCAGAACAGCCCCAGCATTTT. Translated: CASSAEQPQHF.

The V gene is TRBV10-2, the J gene TRBJ2-2, with TRBD1 matching 8 bases. This CDR3 is built from 14 residues. The germline gives CDR1 WSHSY, CDR2 SAAADI. V gave up 4 bases and J gave up 6 bases; unmatched junction bases: 4. The CDR3 sequence: CASSGTGLAGELFF. The CDR3 DNA is TGCGCCAGCAGTGGGACAGGGTTGGCCGGGGAGCTGTTTTTT.

This clone was observed once. V is TRBV2 and J is TRBJ1-1; 9 bases map to TRBD1. Germline values: CDR1 SNHLY, CDR2 FYNNEI. With V trimmed by 7 bases and J by 5 bases, 8 bases remained unmatched. This CDR3 has 14 residues. In nucleotides, the CDR3 is TGTGCCAGCACCCTACAGGGGGCGGATACTGAAGCTTTCTTT. As protein: CASTLQGADTEAFF.

The chain joins TRBV15 to TRBJ2-7, with 13 bases that match TRBD2. The CDR3 has 15 amino acids. Germline V gene lookup returns CDR1 LNHNV and CDR2 YYDKDF (reference sequence). Trimming took 0 bases from V and 5 from J; bases not matched to a gene: 1. The CDR3 region has the DNA TGTGCCACCAGCAGAGACGGACTAGCGGGAGACGAGCAGTACTTC. It is translated as CATSRDGLAGDEQYF.

This clone came up a few times. CDR3 residues: CASGRDSIYGYTF. The DNA for the CDR3 is TGTGCCTCGGGCCGGGACAGCATTTATGGCTACACCTTC. This rearrangement joins TRBV30 to TRBJ1-2; TRBD1 matches at 7 bases. The germline V gene encodes CDR1 GTSNPN and CDR2 SVGIG (reference sequence). The junction had 10 bases not matched to a gene; V was cut back by 7 bases and J by 5 bases. The CDR3 is 13 amino acids.

The gene calls are TRBV5-1 and TRBJ1-1, with 8 bases lining up with TRBD1. V lost 4 bases and J lost 4; bases outside the gene matches: 9. The CDR3 is 15 amino acids. The germline gives CDR1 SGHRS, CDR2 YFSETQ. The CDR3 DNA is TGCGCCAGCAGCATTAATGGACAGGGTCGCACTGAAGCTTTCTTT. Encoded protein: CASSINGQGRTEAFF.

The chain uses TRBV30 and TRBJ2-3, with 13 bases aligning to TRBD2. CDR1 is GTSNPN and CDR2 is SVGIG in the germline V gene (reference sequence). J gave up 1 base and V 5 bases, and 12 bases lay outside the gene matches. CDR3 length equals 18 residues. The CDR3 loop reads CAWGLAGDFSRGTDTQYF. CDR3 DNA: TGTGCCTGGGGACTAGCGGGAGACTTCTCTAGGGGCACAGATACGCAGTATTTT.

V usage is TRBV19 and J usage is TRBJ2-1; unclear D gene. CDR3 size: 12 residues. Trimming left V 2 bases short and J 6 bases short, with 5 bases between. Germline CDR1 and CDR2: LNHDA and SQIVND (reference sequence). Here the CDR3 DNA reads TGTGCCAGTAGTATACCCGGCAATGAGCAGTTCTTC. It is translated as CASSIPGNEQFF.